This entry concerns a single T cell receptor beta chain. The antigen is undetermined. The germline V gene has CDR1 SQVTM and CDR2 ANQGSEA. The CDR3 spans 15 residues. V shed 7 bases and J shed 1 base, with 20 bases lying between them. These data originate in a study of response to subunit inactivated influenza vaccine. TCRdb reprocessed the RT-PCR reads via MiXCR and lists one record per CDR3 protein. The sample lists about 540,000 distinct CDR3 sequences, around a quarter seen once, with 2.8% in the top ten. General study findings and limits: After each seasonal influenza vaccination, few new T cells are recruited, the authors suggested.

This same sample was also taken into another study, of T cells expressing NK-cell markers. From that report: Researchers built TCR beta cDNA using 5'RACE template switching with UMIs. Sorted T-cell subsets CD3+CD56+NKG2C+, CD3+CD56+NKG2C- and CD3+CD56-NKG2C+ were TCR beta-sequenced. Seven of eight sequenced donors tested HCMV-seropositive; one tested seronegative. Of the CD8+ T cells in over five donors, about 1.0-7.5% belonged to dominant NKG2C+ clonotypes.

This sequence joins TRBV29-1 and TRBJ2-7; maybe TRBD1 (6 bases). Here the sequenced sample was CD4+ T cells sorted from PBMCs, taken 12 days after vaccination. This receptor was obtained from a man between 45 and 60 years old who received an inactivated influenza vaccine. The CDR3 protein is CSAIEGVRGSYEQYF. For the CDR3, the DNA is TGCAGCGCCATCGAAGGTGTCAGGGGATCCTACGAGCAGTACTTC.